Listed below are T cell receptor beta chains from one sample, sequenced in a study of blood T cell repertoires in COVID-19. TCRdb's copy holds only in-frame clones and misses some; the assay was immunoSEQ multiplex PCR. The profile shows about 340,000 clones, about nine tenths of them singletons. Source material: peripheral blood. The receptors shown here come from a woman between 50 and 59 years old with COVID-19, enrolled during active disease. The conserved cysteine and the conserved F or W are not part of the CDR3 here.

v_call	j_call	cdr3_aa
TRBV14	TRBJ2-7	ASSQDPRFEQY
TRBV24-1	TRBJ2-3	ATSSPLGTSGSTDTQY
TRBV4-3	TRBJ2-3	ASSQGLAGTDTQY
TRBV24-1	TRBJ2-1	ATSDQGQGNHNEQF
TRBV6-1	TRBJ1-6	ASSERTGVRSPLH
TRBV19	TRBJ2-1	ASSAGRGKRYNEQF
TRBV27	TRBJ1-6	ASSIQGWNSPLH
TRBV15	TRBJ1-4	ATRDTTGSNEKLF
TRBV27	TRBJ2-7	ASSRQGANEQY
TRBV6-2/TRBV6-3	TRBJ2-5	ASSGQKETQY
TRBV5-1	TRBJ2-3	ASRGGVGTDTQY
TRBV18	TRBJ2-3	ASSPGGATQY
TRBV9	TRBJ2-2	ASADGLAIAGELF
TRBV18	TRBJ1-2	ASSPRGQGDYGYT
TRBV30	TRBJ1-3	AWSGGGSGNTIY
TRBV6-2/TRBV6-3	TRBJ2-2	ASRYRLVDTGELF
TRBV15	TRBJ1-6	ATSRDPTASPLH
TRBV24-1	TRBJ2-7	ATSAGQGYEQY
TRBV7-9	TRBJ2-1	ASSLPGTGGSNEQF
TRBV10-2	TRBJ1-1	ASRGDRGFTEAF
TRBV10-1	TRBJ2-7	ASRTPGQGFGRPYEQY
TRBV18	TRBJ2-7	ASSPGTAREQY
TRBV18	TRBJ1-6	ASSLAGSSYNSPLH
TRBV7-2	TRBJ1-2	ASSPTAGTYGYT
TRBV5-4	TRBJ2-7	ASSLVSGSYEQY
TRBV11-1	TRBJ2-7	ASSLDRGGTYEQY
TRBV30	TRBJ1-2	AWRGGAQGRYGYT
TRBV30	TRBJ1-4	AWSVPGDNEKLF
TRBV3-1/TRBV3-2	TRBJ2-3	ASSQDIVAASTDTQY
TRBV10-3	TRBJ1-3	AISDVPGLSSGNTIY
TRBV30	TRBJ1-5	AWGPGGLQPQH
TRBV3-1/TRBV3-2	TRBJ1-4	ASSQGGQNATNEKLF
TRBV6-5	TRBJ1-2	ASRGQGSYGYT
TRBV5-1	TRBJ2-1	ASSLGLAGAGEQF
TRBV19	TRBJ1-1	ASSIQGLNTEAF
TRBV10-3	TRBJ2-7	AISETLQQGYEQY
TRBV2	TRBJ2-7	ASIRTGGMSYEQY
TRBV7-2	TRBJ2-7	ASRLGNRAYEQY
TRBV29-1	TRBJ2-7	SVEAGQGAYEQY
TRBV27	TRBJ1-2	ASSQEGEGYT
TRBV11-3	TRBJ2-1	ASSAGTLAGVNEQF
TRBV12-5	TRBJ2-1	ASGAGKEGRAEEQF